Listed below are T cell receptor beta chains from one sample, sequenced in a study of CD8 T cells in Susac syndrome. TCRdb re-analysed the immunoSEQ multiplex PCR reads in MiXCR, keeping a single row per CDR3 protein. The data contain some 450,000 distinct CDR3 sequences, 85% of them singletons. The sequenced sample consisted of CD8+ T cells from PBMCs. The receptors were sampled from a human donor with multiple sclerosis. Both conserved end residues are part of each CDR3. D genes are given only for firm matches. Clone size, where shown, is once, few, many, or a class for clones that have expanded.

V: TRBV5-6; J: TRBJ2-1; size: -; D: TRBD2; CDR3: CASSLGLAGLREQFF
V: TRBV4-1; J: TRBJ1-2; size: -; D: -; CDR3: CASSPGGSYGYTF
V: TRBV29-1; J: TRBJ2-7; size: -; D: -; CDR3: CSVEAGVTYEQYF
V: TRBV5-4; J: TRBJ2-1; size: -; D: -; CDR3: CASSLDPGPNEQFF
V: TRBV4-1; J: TRBJ2-7; size: -; D: -; CDR3: CASSQADAYEQYF
V: TRBV30; J: TRBJ1-2; size: -; D: -; CDR3: CAWSGQADGYTF
V: TRBV11-2; J: TRBJ2-1; size: -; D: -; CDR3: CASSKVAVGNEQFF
V: TRBV3-1; J: TRBJ2-1; size: -; D: TRBD2; CDR3: CASSQGSAGEDIEQFF
V: TRBV9; J: TRBJ1-2; size: -; D: -; CDR3: CASSVGGRQGANYGYTF
V: TRBV7-9; J: TRBJ2-1; size: -; D: -; CDR3: CASSSTLLYNEQFF
V: TRBV3-1; J: TRBJ2-5; size: -; D: TRBD2; CDR3: CASSPSLAGEQETQYF
V: TRBV7-9; J: TRBJ1-4; size: -; D: TRBD1; CDR3: CASSSRTGEREKLFF
V: TRBV12-3/TRBV12-4; J: TRBJ2-5; size: -; D: TRBD2; CDR3: CASTQSPPPSGRAWETQYF
V: TRBV30; J: TRBJ2-1; size: -; D: -; CDR3: CAWGISTEQFF
V: TRBV5-5; J: TRBJ2-1; size: -; D: -; CDR3: CASTLPLGEQFF
V: TRBV9; J: TRBJ2-1; size: -; D: -; CDR3: CASSADPWEQFF
V: TRBV28; J: TRBJ2-5; size: -; D: -; CDR3: CASSEAQTQETQYF
V: TRBV14; J: TRBJ1-1; size: -; D: -; CDR3: CASKLHPNTEAFF
V: TRBV10-3; J: TRBJ1-5; size: -; D: TRBD1; CDR3: CAIRGQPDQPQHF
V: TRBV6-2/TRBV6-3; J: TRBJ2-2; size: -; D: -; CDR3: CASCRGGPTGELFF
V: TRBV12-3/TRBV12-4; J: TRBJ2-6; size: -; D: -; CDR3: CASSLGVNSGANVLTF
V: TRBV12-3/TRBV12-4; J: TRBJ1-1; size: few; D: -; CDR3: CASSHQGPFTEAFF
V: TRBV14; J: TRBJ1-4; size: -; D: -; CDR3: CASSQSVRTNEKLFF
V: TRBV27; J: TRBJ1-1; size: many; D: -; CDR3: CASSLGSNTEAFF
V: TRBV27; J: TRBJ2-5; size: -; D: TRBD1; CDR3: CASSSLGQPETQYF
V: TRBV12-5; J: TRBJ1-2; size: -; D: -; CDR3: CASGLGPESYTF
V: TRBV7-2; J: TRBJ2-7; size: -; D: -; CDR3: CASSLVSEAYEQYF
V: TRBV13; J: TRBJ1-2; size: -; D: -; CDR3: CASSPSAGGEGYTF
V: TRBV3-1; J: TRBJ2-7; size: -; D: TRBD2; CDR3: CASSQDRSGRSYEQYF
V: TRBV30; J: TRBJ2-7; size: few; D: TRBD2; CDR3: CASRGTSGPEPFYEQYF
V: TRBV18; J: TRBJ2-7; size: few; D: TRBD1; CDR3: CASSLLDRDYEQYF
V: TRBV24-1; J: TRBJ2-7; size: -; D: TRBD1; CDR3: CATSDGDSPKQYF
V: TRBV7-9; J: TRBJ2-3; size: -; D: -; CDR3: CASSSFKSTDTQYF
V: TRBV9; J: TRBJ2-2; size: -; D: -; CDR3: CASSLVVAENTGELFF
V: TRBV4-2; J: TRBJ2-6; size: -; D: -; CDR3: CASSQSLNREDDSGANVLTF
V: TRBV25-1; J: TRBJ2-1; size: -; D: -; CDR3: CASAGSGEYNEQFF
V: TRBV4-1; J: TRBJ2-3; size: -; D: -; CDR3: CASSQETGDTQYF
V: TRBV5-1; J: TRBJ1-6; size: -; D: TRBD1; CDR3: CASSRGQGAVSNSPLHF
V: TRBV19; J: TRBJ2-1; size: -; D: -; CDR3: CASSLTETPHEQFF
V: TRBV4-1; J: TRBJ2-2; size: -; D: TRBD1; CDR3: CASSQVGGQGATGELFF
V: TRBV6-5; J: TRBJ2-1; size: -; D: -; CDR3: CASFAGSSYNEQFF
V: TRBV6-5; J: TRBJ1-5; size: -; D: -; CDR3: CASSYSTGLNQPQHF
V: TRBV4-1; J: TRBJ2-2; size: -; D: -; CDR3: CASSQESWARVTGELFF
V: TRBV14; J: TRBJ2-3; size: -; D: -; CDR3: CASSHDLPDTQYF
V: TRBV19; J: TRBJ2-7; size: -; D: -; CDR3: CASSPGAVYEQYF
V: TRBV5-6; J: TRBJ2-2; size: -; D: -; CDR3: CASSSLAGELFF
V: TRBV5-1; J: TRBJ2-7; size: -; D: TRBD1; CDR3: CASSSGTGALEQYF
V: TRBV6-1; J: TRBJ2-7; size: -; D: -; CDR3: CATQYYTYEQYF
V: TRBV6-5; J: TRBJ2-7; size: -; D: TRBD2; CDR3: CASSYGTSGRVVTYEQYF
V: TRBV28; J: TRBJ1-3; size: -; D: -; CDR3: CASGPFRSPMGNTIYF
V: TRBV4-1; J: TRBJ2-1; size: -; D: TRBD2; CDR3: CASSPAAGEPNEQFF
V: TRBV27; J: TRBJ2-5; size: -; D: -; CDR3: CASSLLYQETQYF
V: TRBV30; J: TRBJ1-2; size: -; D: -; CDR3: CAWSDPGSWDYGYTF
V: TRBV28; J: TRBJ2-3; size: once; D: -; CDR3: CASTLRVSSTDTQYF
V: TRBV6-1; J: TRBJ2-7; size: -; D: -; CDR3: CASSEGAPSDEQYF
V: TRBV27; J: TRBJ2-7; size: once; D: TRBD1; CDR3: CASSFGQAGDEQYF
V: TRBV6-1; J: TRBJ2-2; size: -; D: -; CDR3: CASSDQPDTGELFF
V: TRBV20-1; J: TRBJ2-5; size: -; D: TRBD2; CDR3: CSARDWLAGGQYF
V: TRBV4-1; J: TRBJ1-1; size: -; D: -; CDR3: CASSQGVSYGTEAFF